One and the same sample provided the 20 T cell receptor beta chains below, sequenced in a study of T cell repertoires in cytomegalovirus infection. No antigens are known for them. A single record per CDR3 protein comes from TCRdb applying MiXCR to the reads. The sample lists hundreds of thousands of distinct CDR3 sequences, 25% to 35% occurring once. Material: cultured PBMCs, obtained from culture after CMV antigen stimulation. The receptors originated from a human donor in good health (CMV status not recorded). Some clones in this sample may be carry-over from other donors' samples.

This CDR3 reads CASRSASDFSYEQYF. The CDR3 DNA sequence: TGTGCCAGCAGATCCGCTAGCGACTTCTCCTACGAGCAGTACTTC. V and J are TRBV7-2 and TRBJ2-7; D perhaps matches TRBD2 (6 bases). Trimming removed 6 bases from V and 0 bases from J, with 15 bases in between. The CDR3 has 15 amino acids. CDR1 and CDR2 (germline): SGHTA, FQGNSA.

DNA of the CDR3: TGTGCCAGCACCACCTTCCCGGGACAGGGTCAGGAAAAACTGTTTTTT. Protein product: CASTTFPGQGQEKLFF. V is TRBV27 and J is TRBJ1-4; 9 bases fit TRBD1. The J segment lost 8 bases and the V segment lost 7 bases, leaving 14 bases of the junction unmatched. The CDR3 totals 16 residues. Germline assignment: CDR1 MNHEY and CDR2 SMNVEV (reference sequence).

The rearrangement links TRBV11-1 to TRBJ2-1, with 16 bases identical to TRBD2. This CDR3 comprises 17 residues. The junction had 10 bases not matched to a gene; V was cut back by 6 bases and J by 8 bases. Germline V gene lookup returns CDR1 SGHAT and CDR2 FQDESV (reference sequence). This chain's CDR3 is CASSPYPGTSGRDEQFF. In nucleotides, the CDR3 is TGTGCCAGCAGTCCCTACCCCGGGACTAGCGGGAGGGATGAGCAGTTCTTC. Looking up the rest from reference TRBV11-1 and TRBJ2-1 gives the full variable domain: EAEVAQSPRYKITEKSQAVAFWCDPISGHATLYWYRQILGQGPELLVQFQDESVVDDSQLPKDRFSAERLKGVDSTLKIQPAELGDSAMYLCASSPYPGTSGRDEQFFGPGTRLTVL.

In the case of this clonotype: The junction differs from germline at one of its ends, possibly a read error. The genes are TRBV18 and TRBJ1-3, with a weak D call TRBD1 (6 bases). The CDR3 is 16 residues long. CDR1 KGHSH and CDR2 LQKENI come from the germline V gene. CDR3 amino acids: CASSATAGTTLGTLYF. The CDR3 coding sequence is TGTGCCAGCTCAGCGACCGCCGGGACAACTCTGGGCACCTTATATTTT.

This clonotype has more than one count but fewer than ten. The V and J genes are TRBV6-8 and TRBJ1-5; D is possibly TRBD1 (5 bases). The germline V gene has CDR1 MNHGY and CDR2 SAAAGT. The V gene lost 6 bases and the J gene lost 5 bases, with 14 bases spanning the gap. The CDR3 consists of 14 residues. This CDR3 is CASSQGVLDQPQHF. CDR3 nucleotide sequence: TGTGCCAGCAGCCAGGGTGTGCTGGATCAGCCCCAGCATTTT.

This chain connects TRBV20-1 to TRBJ1-6, with D possibly matching TRBD1 (5 bases). V gave up 5 bases and J gave up 3 bases, with 14 bases separating them. CDR1 DFQATT and CDR2 SNEGSKA come from the germline V gene (reference sequence). The CDR3 consists of 15 residues. This CDR3 reads CSAPGGGNYNSPLHF. CDR3 in DNA: TGCAGTGCTCCGGGGGGGGGGAACTATAATTCACCCCTCCACTTT.

This clonotype has more than one count but fewer than ten. The chain has TRBV12-3 or TRBV12-4 and TRBJ1-5; unclear D gene. CDR3 size: 11 residues. Trimming removed 4 bases from V and 9 bases from J, with 7 bases in between. The CDR3 DNA sequence: TGTGCCAGCAGTTCCCCGGGGCCCCAGCATTTT. Protein: CASSSPGPQHF.

This clonotype was picked up many times. The gene calls are TRBV6-1 and TRBJ2-6; 8 positions match TRBD1. CDR3 length: 16 amino acids. CDR1 is MNHNS, CDR2 SASEGT, per germline. Unmatched junction bases numbered 6, after V lost 6 bases and J lost 2 bases. CDR3 amino acids: CASSHPTGAGANVLTF. CDR3 in DNA: TGTGCCAGCAGCCACCCGACAGGGGCTGGGGCCAACGTCCTGACTTTC.

This clonotype was recorded a few times. V is TRBV11-2 and J is TRBJ2-7; TRBD1 matches at 9 bases. This CDR3 region has 14 residues. CDR1 is SGHAT, CDR2 FQNNGV, per germline. Trimming removed 6 bases from V and 6 bases from J; junction bases left unmatched: 9. CDR3 nucleotide sequence: TGTGCCAGCAGGGGGTGGACAGGGGCCGGCGAGCAGTACTTC. It encodes CASRGWTGAGEQYF. Based on the CDR3 plus reference TRBV11-2 and TRBJ2-7, the full variable domain is EAGVAQSPRYKIIEKRQSVAFWCNPISGHATLYWYQQILGQGPKLLIQFQNNGVVDDSQLPKDRFSAERLKGVDSTLKIQPAKLEDSAVYLCASRGWTGAGEQYFGPGTRLTVT.

This clonotype was counted a few times. The DNA for the CDR3 is TGTGCCAGTACCCAAGCCCAAGCTAACTATGGCTACACCTTC. Amino acid sequence: CASTQAQANYGYTF. The chain uses TRBV19 and TRBJ1-2, with unresolved D. Trimming pared 7 bases from V and 0 bases from J, leaving 12 bases between. CDR3 length: 14 amino acids. The germline V gene has CDR1 LNHDA and CDR2 SQIVND (reference sequence).

This clonotype was observed a few times. The CDR3 loop is CASRRGTSGRWDKNIQYF. Written as DNA, the CDR3 is TGTGCCAGCAGGAGGGGGACTAGCGGGAGGTGGGACAAAAACATTCAGTACTTC. The gene calls are TRBV7-2 and TRBJ2-4, with TRBD2 matching 15 bases. V trimming: 6 bases; J trimming: 3 bases; junction bases outside the gene matches: 9. Per germline, CDR1 SGHTA and CDR2 FQGNSA. This CDR3 region has 18 residues.

The rearrangement uses TRBV7-2 and TRBJ2-1; 11 bases align to TRBD2. The germline V gene has CDR1 SGHTA and CDR2 FQGNSA. This CDR3 contains 17 residues. Trimming cost V 0 bases and J 4 bases; bases outside gene matches: 5. The CDR3 reads CASSLAAASGGYNEQFF. The CDR3 region has the DNA TGTGCCAGCAGCTTAGCCGCGGCTAGCGGGGGGTACAATGAGCAGTTCTTC.

V and J are TRBV20-1 and TRBJ1-6; TRBD1 matches at 7 bases. The germline V gene has CDR1 DFQATT and CDR2 SNEGSKA (reference sequence). V lost 3 bases to trimming and J lost 7 bases; unmatched junction nucleotides: 0. The CDR3 loop spans 12 amino acids. This CDR3 is CSARTGNSPLHF. CDR3 in DNA: TGCAGTGCTAGGACAGGGAATTCACCCCTCCACTTT.

This clonotype occurred a few times. The chain combines TRBV7-2 with TRBJ2-5; tentative D call: TRBD2 (5 bases). Germline values: CDR1 SGHTA, CDR2 FQGNSA. The CDR3 is made up of 14 amino acids. V gave up 8 bases and J gave up 2 bases, with 15 bases separating them. The DNA of the CDR3 is TGTGCCAGCTCCGACGGAGGCTCTCAAGAGACCCAGTACTTC. It is translated as CASSDGGSQETQYF.

This clonotype has just a few counts. The chain couples TRBV6-2 or TRBV6-3 to TRBJ1-1, with unresolved D. Trimming removed 0 bases at V and 0 bases at J, with 11 bases between. Germline V gene sequence: CDR1 MNHEY, CDR2 SVGEGT. The length of the CDR3 is 16 residues. The CDR3 coding sequence is TGTGCCAGCAGTTACTCAGCAGGCTATATGAACACTGAAGCTTTCTTT. It encodes CASSYSAGYMNTEAFF.

This clonotype was picked up many times. The CDR3 nucleotides read TGTGCCAGCAGCTCGGACAGGGGCGTCACTGAAGCTTTCTTT. It specifies CASSSDRGVTEAFF. The chain joins TRBV7-2 to TRBJ1-1; 9 bases fit TRBD1. CDR1 is SGHTA and CDR2 is FQGNSA in the germline V gene. The V segment lost 4 bases and the J segment 4 bases; nucleotides outside the gene matches: 4. CDR3 size: 14 residues.

This clonotype has only one observation. Written as DNA, the CDR3 is TGTGCCAGCAGCGGGATGGGGGGAAACAATGAGCAGTTCTTC. Protein product: CASSGMGGNNEQFF. The chain combines TRBV7-3 with TRBJ2-1; the D gene is possibly TRBD2 (6 bases). Germline-derived CDR1 and CDR2 are SGHTA and FQGTGA. Trimming stripped 5 bases from V and 5 bases from J, with 13 bases between. The length of the CDR3 is 14 residues. Drawing the rest from reference TRBV7-3 and TRBJ2-1, the complete variable domain is GAGVSQTPSNKVTEKGKYVELRCDPISGHTALYWYRQSLGQGPEFLIYFQGTGAADDSGLPNDRFFAVRPEGSVSTLKIQRTERGDSAVYLCASSGMGGNNEQFFGPGTRLTVL.

The chain carries TRBV20-1 and TRBJ1-1; D gene uncertain. Trimming cost V 3 bases and J 0 bases, with 8 bases left between them. This CDR3 has 13 residues. Germline CDR1 DFQATT, CDR2 SNEGSKA (reference sequence). As DNA, the CDR3 is TGCAGTGCTAGCGCTACCGTGAACACTGAAGCTTTCTTT. It encodes CSASATVNTEAFF.

The chain uses TRBV4-1 and TRBJ1-1, with a tentative D call TRBD1 (5 bases). The CDR3 is made up of 13 amino acids. With 6 bases removed from V and 1 base from J, the gap between germline ends came to 9 bases. Germline CDR1 is MGHRA and CDR2 is YSYEKL. The CDR3 nucleotides read TGCGCCAGCAGTCGACAGTCGAACACTGAAGCTTTCTTT. Its translation is CASSRQSNTEAFF.

A few counts support this clonotype. The V and J genes are TRBV20-1 and TRBJ1-4, with a possible D match to TRBD1 (5 bases). There are 13 residues in the CDR3. The germline gives CDR1 DFQATT, CDR2 SNEGSKA (reference sequence). Deletions cut 7 bases from V and 6 bases from J, with 15 bases between. CDR3 protein: CSVPGNRDEKLFF. The CDR3 DNA sequence: TGCAGTGTTCCAGGGAACCGTGATGAAAAACTGTTTTTT.